The 15 T cell receptor beta chains below come from one sample, sequenced in a study of T cell responses to AZD1222 COVID-19 vaccine. Clones were sequenced by immunoSEQ multiplex PCR, and TCRdb holds only the in-frame ones, with some missing. The data show over 150,000 clones, with around 90% seen just once and around 18% held by the top ten. The input for sequencing was peripheral blood, taken on day 0 of AZD1222 vaccination. The receptors stem from an adult in good health.

This chain uses TRBV19 with TRBJ1-5; D perhaps matches TRBD1 (6 bases). Germline CDR1 reads LNHDA; CDR2 reads SQIVND (reference sequence). V was cut by 7 bases and J by 6 bases, with 16 bases left in between. The CDR3 sequence is 14 residues long. The CDR3 region is CASNRQVLGQPQHF. CDR3 DNA: TGTGCCAGTAATAGACAGGTTTTAGGTCAGCCCCAGCATTTT.

The rearrangement joins TRBV5-1 to TRBJ2-5; TRBD2 aligns across 8 bases. CDR1 and CDR2 (germline): SGHRS, YFSETQ. J gave up 4 bases and V 5 bases, and 7 bases lay outside the gene matches. The CDR3 extends over 14 amino acids. The CDR3, as DNA: TGCGCCAGCAGTGGTAGCGGGATCGTAGAGACCCAGTACTTC. Translating it yields CASSGSGIVETQYF.

The V and J genes are TRBV9 and TRBJ1-1; D gene ambiguous. The CDR3 consists of 12 residues. Per germline, CDR1 SGDLS and CDR2 YYNGEE. V lost 4 bases to trimming and J lost 10 bases, with 14 bases between them. CDR3 sequence (DNA): TGTGCCAGCAGCTCGCCCCCAGGAGTAGCTTTCTTT. This codes for CASSSPPGVAFF. Using reference TRBV9 and TRBJ1-1 for the parts outside the CDR3, the full variable domain is DSGVTQTPKHLITATGQRVTLRCSPRSGDLSVYWYQQSLDQGLQFLIQYYNGEERAKGNILERFSAQQFPDLHSELNLSSLELGDSALYFCASSSPPGVAFFGQGTRLTVV.

The rearrangement uses TRBV29-1 and TRBJ1-1, with D unclear. The germline CDR1 and CDR2 sequences are SQVTM and ANQGSEA. This CDR3 is 12 amino acids long. Deletions cut 7 bases from V and 4 bases from J, with 13 bases between. The CDR3 nucleotides read TGCAGCGCCCTAACAGCTTCCACTGAAGCTTTCTTT. Amino acid sequence: CSALTASTEAFF.

This clone was seen once. CDR3: CASSLKGGDSEAFF. The CDR3 DNA reads TGTGCCAGCAGCTTAAAAGGCGGGGACAGCGAAGCTTTCTTT. The chain is built from TRBV7-3 and TRBJ1-1; TRBD1 matches at 7 bases. The CDR3 has 14 residues. The germline CDR1 and CDR2 sequences are SGHTA and FQGTGA. Unmatched junction bases numbered 7, after V lost 1 base and J lost 8 bases.

The V gene is TRBV24-1, the J gene TRBJ1-1; no clear D gene. The length of the CDR3 is 15 residues. Germline assignment: CDR1 KGHDR and CDR2 SFDVKD. V gave up 2 bases and J gave up 3 bases, with 12 bases separating them. In DNA, the CDR3 is TGTGCCACCAGTGATTCTGGAGCTTACCACACTGAAGCTTTCTTT. It codes for CATSDSGAYHTEAFF.

This chain uses TRBV14 with TRBJ2-7; maybe TRBD1 (6 bases). Germline loops: CDR1 SGHDN, CDR2 FVKESK. Trimming removed 1 base at V and 2 bases at J, with 21 bases between. This CDR3 has 18 residues. For the CDR3, the DNA is TGTGCCAGCAGCCAAGGAGTGACAGGCCTGAAGAGACCCTACGAGCAGTACTTC. Translated: CASSQGVTGLKRPYEQYF.

The V call is TRBV21-1, the J call TRBJ1-5; the D call of TRBD1 is as the table states it, not checked on the DNA. TRBV21-1 corresponds to a pseudogene. The CDR3 is made up of 13 amino acids. CDR3 coding DNA: TGTGCCAGCAAACGACAGGACAATCAGCCCCAGCATTTT. It encodes CASKRQDNQPQHF.

The chain combines TRBV30 with TRBJ1-1; D is uncertain. CDR3 length: 13 residues. Trimming stripped 4 bases from V and 1 base from J, with 10 bases between. The V gene's germline CDR1 is GTSNPN and CDR2 SVGIG (reference sequence). The CDR3 DNA reads as TGTGCCTGGAAGGCACGCTCGAACACTGAAGCTTTCTTT. Translation gives CAWKARSNTEAFF. The full variable domain, in which reference TRBV30 and TRBJ1-1 provide the parts outside the CDR3, is SQTIHQWPATLVQPVGSPLSLECTVEGTSNPNLYWYRQAAGRGLQLLFYSVGIGQISSEVPQNLSASRPQDRQFILSSKKLLLSDSGFYLCAWKARSNTEAFFGQGTRLTVV.

The gene calls are TRBV7-9 and TRBJ2-3, with D perhaps TRBD2 (6 bases). Trimming left V 0 bases short and J 0 bases short, with 7 bases between. CDR3 length equals 15 residues. From germline, CDR1 is SEHNR and CDR2 FQNEAQ (reference sequence). DNA for the CDR3: TGTGCCAGCAGCTTAGCCGGGACTAGCACAGATACGCAGTATTTT. Amino acids: CASSLAGTSTDTQYF.

The chain combines TRBV7-3 with TRBJ2-5; 7 bases match TRBD2. This CDR3 region has 15 residues. CDR1 is SGHTA and CDR2 is FQGTGA in the germline V gene. The V and J ends lost 0 bases and 1 base, in that order; junction bases with no gene match: 2. CDR3 nucleotides: TGTGCCAGCAGCTTAACCGGGGGGAGCCAAGAGACCCAGTACTTC. It yields the protein CASSLTGGSQETQYF.

This chain links TRBV15 with TRBJ1-6, with D perhaps TRBD1 (5 bases). The germline V gene encodes CDR1 LNHNV and CDR2 YYDKDF (reference sequence). The CDR3 loop spans 15 amino acids. V dropped 5 bases and J dropped 4 bases, with 12 bases sitting between them. The CDR3 here is CATSPDRGYNSPLHF. CDR3 sequence (DNA): TGTGCCACCAGCCCTGACCGGGGGTATAATTCACCCCTCCACTTT.

This rearrangement joins TRBV25-1 to TRBJ2-7, with D unresolved. The ends were cut back, 3 bases at V and 2 bases at J, with 5 bases in the middle. CDR3 length: 12 residues. The germline V gene has CDR1 MGHDK and CDR2 SYGVNS. The DNA for the CDR3 is TGTGCCAGCAGTGAGGCCCCCTACGAGCAGTACTTC. Translation: CASSEAPYEQYF.

The chain couples TRBV21-1 to TRBJ1-1; the listed D gene, TRBD1, was not tested against the DNA. TRBV21-1 counts as a pseudogene. The CDR3 is 15 amino acids. The CDR3: CASSKGRPGATEAFF. The DNA of the CDR3 is TGTGCCAGCAGCAAAGGTCGGCCAGGGGCGACTGAAGCTTTCTTT.

The CDR3 reads CSGLAGVTDTQYF. CDR3 nucleotide sequence: TGCAGCGGACTAGCGGGAGTCACAGATACGCAGTATTTT. This chain connects TRBV29-1 to TRBJ2-3; 12 nucleotides agree with TRBD2. The length of the CDR3 is 13 residues. Germline values: CDR1 SQVTM, CDR2 ANQGSEA. With V trimmed by 7 bases and J by 2 bases, 1 base remained unmatched.